The 23 T cell receptor beta chains below all came from one sample that was sequenced in a study of early T cells in non-severe SARS-CoV-2 infection. Via MiXCR, TCRdb re-called the 5' RACE reads, giving one row per CDR3 protein. The sample yields under 85,000 distinct CDR3 sequences, less than 15% seen once. Sequenced sample: whole blood. These receptors originate from an adult who was a healthcare worker with PCR-confirmed SARS-CoV-2 infection or an uninfected control (not recorded which).

This clonotype has a count of ten or more. The chain carries TRBV7-2 and TRBJ1-4, with D possibly being TRBD1 (5 bases). Trimming took off 6 bases at V and 4 bases at J, with 12 bases between the two ends. The CDR3 extends over 14 amino acids. CDR1 and CDR2 from the germline V gene are SGHTA and FQGNSA. The CDR3 here is CASRQFGGNEKLFF. For the CDR3, the DNA is TGTGCCAGCAGGCAATTTGGGGGTAATGAAAAACTGTTTTTT.

The chain joins TRBV30 to TRBJ1-5; possible D gene TRBD1, 6 bases. Between the trimmed V and J ends, which lost 2 bases and 2 bases, there was a span of 10 bases. Germline V CDR1 and CDR2: GTSNPN, SVGIG (reference sequence). The CDR3 is made up of 14 amino acids. CDR3 region: CAWSMGGGNQPQHF. As DNA, the CDR3 is TGTGCCTGGAGTATGGGGGGCGGCAATCAGCCCCAGCATTTT.

This clonotype was observed a few times. The chain recombines TRBV20-1 with TRBJ2-4; D possibly uses TRBD1 or TRBD2 (6 bases each). CDR1 DFQATT and CDR2 SNEGSKA come from the germline V gene (reference sequence). The ends were cut back, 8 bases at V and 3 bases at J, with 11 bases in the middle. CDR3 size: 12 residues. The CDR3 is CSSGGYKNIQYF. CDR3 nucleotides: TGCAGTTCCGGGGGCTACAAAAACATTCAGTACTTC.

This clonotype was recorded many times. CDR3 sequence reads: CASSMSGDTDTQYF. CDR3 nucleotide sequence: TGTGCCAGCAGCATGAGCGGGGACACAGATACGCAGTATTTT. J is TRBJ2-3 and V is TRBV7-6, with TRBD2 matching over 7 bases. V was pared by 5 bases and J by 2 bases, with 4 bases of the junction left unmatched. The germline V gene has CDR1 SGHVS and CDR2 FNYEAQ. This CDR3 comprises 14 residues. The full variable domain, its missing parts supplied by reference TRBV7-6 and TRBJ2-3, is GAGVSQSPRYKVTKRGQDVALRCDPISGHVSLYWYRQALGQGPEFLTYFNYEAQQDKSGLPNDRFSAERPEGSISTLTIQRTEQRDSAMYRCASSMSGDTDTQYFGPGTRLTVL.

In its sample, this clonotype was seen many times. This chain connects TRBV2 to TRBJ2-1, with 10 bases lining up with TRBD2. The V segment lost 6 bases and the J segment 9 bases; nucleotides outside the gene matches: 17. The CDR3 sequence is 17 residues long. Germline V lookup: CDR1 SNHLY, CDR2 FYNNEI. The CDR3 loop is CASRPGLAAFRGGEQFF. The CDR3 nucleotides read TGTGCCAGCAGACCCGGACTAGCGGCCTTCCGGGGAGGTGAGCAGTTCTTC.

This clonotype came up many times. CDR3 loop: CASSFGNTEAFF. For the CDR3, the DNA is TGTGCCAGCAGCTTCGGAAACACTGAAGCTTTCTTT. V is TRBV11-2 and J is TRBJ1-1, with no clear D. Germline V gene sequence: CDR1 SGHAT, CDR2 FQNNGV. The CDR3 has 12 amino acids. Trimming left V 3 bases short and J 2 bases short, with 4 bases between.

This sequence joins TRBV5-1 and TRBJ2-2; 7 bases map to TRBD1. Germline lookup yields CDR1 SGHRS and CDR2 YFSETQ. CDR3 length equals 16 residues. The V gene end was trimmed by 0 bases and the J gene end by 4 bases; junction bases not matched to a gene: 6. The chain's CDR3 is CASSLGVGQPTGELFF. The CDR3 coding sequence is TGCGCCAGCAGCTTGGGAGTGGGACAGCCCACCGGGGAGCTGTTTTTT. The variable domain in full, completed from reference TRBV5-1 and TRBJ2-2, reads KAGVTQTPRYLIKTRGQQVTLSCSPISGHRSVSWYQQTPGQGLQFLFEYFSETQRNKGNFPGRFSGRQFSNSRSEMNVSTLELGDSALYLCASSLGVGQPTGELFFGEGSRLTVL.

This clonotype was found many times. This chain connects TRBV20-1 to TRBJ2-2; the D call may be TRBD1 or TRBD2 (5 bases each). There are 15 residues in the CDR3. V shed 4 bases and J shed 6 bases, with 18 bases lying between them. Germline V gene sequence: CDR1 DFQATT, CDR2 SNEGSKA (reference sequence). In DNA, the CDR3 is TGCAGTGCTATGGGGACCCGCGGCGAGGCCGGGGAGCTGTTTTTT. This gives the protein CSAMGTRGEAGELFF.

This clonotype has ten or more counts. The rearrangement links TRBV29-1 to TRBJ2-7; 12 positions match TRBD1. This CDR3 comprises 15 residues. Germline V gives CDR1 SQVTM, CDR2 ANQGSEA. V was pared by 5 bases and J by 3 bases, with 8 bases of the junction left unmatched. CDR3 sequence reads: CSVQPGQGAHYEQYF. For the CDR3, the DNA is TGCAGCGTTCAGCCGGGACAGGGGGCCCACTACGAGCAGTACTTC.

There are many counts of this clonotype. V is TRBV6-5 and J is TRBJ1-1, with D perhaps matching TRBD1 (5 bases). Germline V gene lookup returns CDR1 MNHEY and CDR2 SVGAGI. This CDR3 has 15 amino acids. V was trimmed by 3 bases and J by 1 base, leaving 12 bases between them. The chain's CDR3 is CASSYFTGANTEAFF. The DNA for the CDR3 is TGTGCCAGCAGTTATTTCACAGGAGCGAACACTGAAGCTTTCTTT.

This chain links TRBV4-1 with TRBJ2-5, with 8 bases identical to TRBD2. Per the germline V gene, CDR1 is MGHRA and CDR2 is YSYEKL. The J segment lost 0 bases and the V segment lost 0 bases, leaving 9 bases of the junction unmatched. This CDR3 spans 18 amino acids. CDR3 protein: CASSQDAGSGVYQETQYF. The CDR3 bases are TGCGCCAGCAGCCAAGATGCGGGTAGCGGGGTCTACCAAGAGACCCAGTACTTC.

J is TRBJ2-7 and V is TRBV4-1, with TRBD1 as a possible D gene (5 bases). V lost 6 bases and J 0 bases, leaving 15 bases between the germline ends. The germline CDR1 and CDR2 sequences are MGHRA and YSYEKL. The CDR3 contains 15 residues. The chain's CDR3 is CASREQTGHSYEQYF. The CDR3 bases are TGCGCCAGCAGGGAACAAACAGGCCACTCCTACGAGCAGTACTTC.

This clonotype was seen only a few times. The chain joins TRBV18 to TRBJ1-4, with D unresolved. V dropped 4 bases and J dropped 0 bases, with 9 bases sitting between them. This CDR3 spans 15 amino acids. Looked up from germline, CDR1 is KGHSH and CDR2 is LQKENI. CDR3 region: CASSLQGPTNEKLFF. The CDR3 bases are TGTGCCAGCTCACTTCAAGGCCCAACTAATGAAAAACTGTTTTTT.

This clonotype has a count of ten or more. J is TRBJ1-2 and V is TRBV10-3; a possible D gene is TRBD1 (5 bases). Looked up from germline, CDR1 is ENHRY and CDR2 is SYGVKD. This CDR3 comprises 12 residues. Trimming took 6 bases from V and 8 from J, leaving 13 bases between them. The CDR3 DNA sequence: TGTGCCATCAGAGGGGAACTAGGCGGCTACACCTTC. This gives the protein CAIRGELGGYTF.

This chain uses TRBV12-3 or TRBV12-4 with TRBJ1-2; D unresolved. Trimming pared 6 bases from V and 4 bases from J, leaving 9 bases between. This CDR3 region has 12 residues. The CDR3 region has the DNA TGTGCCAGCAGGGGTGGTAGCTATGGCTACACCTTC. It yields the protein CASRGGSYGYTF.

This clonotype was seen a handful of times. The CDR3 DNA sequence: TGTGCCACCGTGTTGGCGGATCCTTCGCAGCCCCAGCATTTT. Its translation: CATVLADPSQPQHF. The gene calls are TRBV24-1 and TRBJ1-5, with D hard to call. Trimming cost V 9 bases and J 7 bases, with 18 bases left between them. Germline V gene lookup returns CDR1 KGHDR and CDR2 SFDVKD. The CDR3 has 14 residues.

The genes are TRBV12-3 or TRBV12-4 and TRBJ1-2; no firm D call. Between the trimmed V and J ends, which lost 6 bases and 3 bases, there was a span of 11 bases. The CDR3 extends over 13 amino acids. The CDR3 bases are TGTGCCAGCAGCATCGGGGTGGACTATGGCTACACCTTC. Protein sequence: CASSIGVDYGYTF.

This clonotype was counted many times. The chain combines TRBV7-6 with TRBJ1-5; possible D gene TRBD1, 6 bases. V lost 1 base and J 7 bases, leaving 14 bases between the germline ends. The CDR3 loop spans 15 amino acids. Germline lookup yields CDR1 SGHVS and CDR2 FNYEAQ. The CDR3 sequence: CASSLEAGASQPQHF. CDR3 DNA sequence: TGTGCCAGCAGCTTAGAGGCGGGGGCGAGCCAGCCCCAGCATTTT.

This chain connects TRBV9 to TRBJ1-6; D is perhaps TRBD1 (5 bases). CDR1 SGDLS and CDR2 YYNGEE come from the germline V gene. This CDR3 region has 15 residues. Trimming cost V 4 bases and J 6 bases, with 14 bases left between them. Here the CDR3 DNA reads TGTGCCAGCAGCTTCACGGGGGACTCTAATTCACCCCTCCACTTT. Protein: CASSFTGDSNSPLHF.

This clonotype was counted at least ten times. The CDR3 protein is CASSSRWDKVFYEQYF. The CDR3 nucleotides read TGTGCCAGCAGCTCCCGATGGGACAAGGTTTTCTACGAGCAGTACTTC. The rearrangement joins TRBV7-9 to TRBJ2-7, with D possibly TRBD1 on 6 matching bases. Trimming shortened V by 4 bases and J by 3 bases, and 19 bases separated the two germline ends. In germline, CDR1 is SEHNR, CDR2 FQNEAQ (reference sequence). The CDR3 is 16 residues long.

This clonotype was observed a handful of times. V is TRBV20-1 and J is TRBJ2-7, with D unclear. V lost 3 bases, J lost 0 bases, and 9 bases lay in between. The CDR3 totals 13 residues. Germline loops: CDR1 DFQATT, CDR2 SNEGSKA (reference sequence). CDR3 DNA sequence: TGCAGTGCTAGTGCTCCACTCTCCTACGAGCAGTACTTC. This gives the protein CSASAPLSYEQYF.

As to this clonotype: A much bigger clone sits one base away, suggesting this may be a read error. The CDR3 region is CASCFAGTGNGYTF. In DNA form, the CDR3 reads TGTGCCAGCTGCTTTGCCGGGACAGGGAATGGCTACACCTTC. The chain combines TRBV3-1 with TRBJ1-2, with 9 bases matching TRBD1. This CDR3 has 14 amino acids. CDR1 and CDR2 from the germline V gene are LGHDT and YNNKEL (reference sequence). J was trimmed by 6 bases and V by 8 bases; bases with no gene match: 10.

The gene calls are TRBV10-2 and TRBJ2-3; D is unresolved. This CDR3 is built from 15 residues. With 4 bases removed from V and 1 base from J, the gap between germline ends came to 12 bases. Germline CDR1 is WSHSY and CDR2 is SAAADI. The CDR3 sequence is CASSGRRKGTDTQYF. CDR3 DNA sequence: TGCGCCAGCAGTGGGCGGCGGAAAGGCACAGATACGCAGTATTTT.